Below are 22 T cell receptor beta chains sequenced from a single sample in a study of control samples from healthy donors and cancer patients. The method was immunoSEQ multiplex PCR; TCRdb's version includes in-frame clones alone and lacks a portion of them. The profile shows 150,000 to 200,000 clones, more than 85% of them singletons. The sequenced sample was blood. The source is a woman between 40 and 55 years old in good health.

This clone has a single count. The chain uses TRBV5-1 and TRBJ2-7; 9 nucleotides align to TRBD2. Germline trimming cut 6 bases from V and 3 bases from J; bases unmatched to any gene: 4. Germline V gene lookup returns CDR1 SGHRS and CDR2 YFSETQ. This CDR3 region has 13 residues. DNA for the CDR3: TGCGCCAGCAAGATTAGCGGGGGCTACGAGCAGTACTTC. Its protein is CASKISGGYEQYF.

The table lists this clone with a few counts. V usage is TRBV12-3 or TRBV12-4 and J usage is TRBJ2-7, with D perhaps matching TRBD2 (5 bases). Trimming removed 5 bases at V and 5 bases at J, with 10 bases between. The CDR3 is 12 residues long. Written as DNA, the CDR3 is TGTGCCAGCAGTCAGACTATAGACGAGCAGTACTTC. Residues: CASSQTIDEQYF.

The V and J genes are TRBV5-4 and TRBJ1-1; the match to TRBD1 covers 10 bases. The CDR3 covers 14 residues. The V and J ends lost 4 bases and 5 bases, in that order; junction bases with no gene match: 5. Germline CDR1 reads SGHNT; CDR2 reads YYREEE (reference sequence). Here the CDR3 DNA reads TGTGCCAGCAGCCTAGGACAGGGGGGAACTGAAGCTTTCTTT. Residues: CASSLGQGGTEAFF.

The V and J genes are TRBV29-1 and TRBJ1-2; no definite D call. Germline CDR1 and CDR2: SQVTM and ANQGSEA. The CDR3 totals 14 residues. The V and J ends lost 5 bases and 6 bases respectively, with 19 bases between them. The CDR3 DNA follows: TGCAGCGTTCAATCCCCTTCGGTGGGTAATGGCTACACCTTC. Translating gives CSVQSPSVGNGYTF.

The chain has TRBV23-1 and TRBJ2-2; 8 nucleotides match TRBD1. TRBV23-1 is an ORF for which the function is uncertain. The CDR3 loop spans 17 amino acids. Trimming cost V 1 base and J 4 bases; bases outside gene matches: 8. The CDR3 DNA sequence: TGCGCCAGCAGTCAATGGTCCAGGGGGCACGTCACCGGGGAGCTGTTTTTT. This translates into CASSQWSRGHVTGELFF.

The J gene is TRBJ1-1, the V gene TRBV3-1 (or the pseudogene TRBV3-2), with D unresolved. The CDR3 runs 15 residues. The V end lost 1 base, the J end lost 2 bases, and 11 bases lay between the germline ends. Germline CDR1 is LGHDT and CDR2 is YNNKEL (reference sequence). The CDR3, as DNA: TGTGCCAGCAGCCAAGTAAAGGCTTATAACACTGAAGCTTTCTTT. It is translated as CASSQVKAYNTEAFF.

This clone occurred once. This rearrangement joins TRBV6-5 to TRBJ1-1; D possibly corresponds to TRBD1 (5 bases). V lost 6 bases and J 2 bases, leaving 10 bases between the germline ends. In germline, CDR1 is MNHEY, CDR2 SVGAGI. The CDR3 sequence is 13 residues long. The CDR3 is CASRVDRNTEAFF. The DNA of the CDR3 is TGTGCCAGCAGGGTCGACAGAAACACTGAAGCTTTCTTT.

Concerning this clone: This CDR3 is also generated by other DNA sequences in the sample. The gene calls are TRBV5-1 and TRBJ1-6; 9 bases align to TRBD1. Trimming took 0 bases from V and 8 from J; bases not matched to a gene: 0. Germline V CDR1 and CDR2: SGHRS, YFSETQ. The CDR3 loop spans 14 amino acids. In DNA form, the CDR3 reads TGCGCCAGCAGCTTGGGACAGGGGGATTCACCCCTCCACTTT. It codes for CASSLGQGDSPLHF.

The rearrangement uses TRBV5-1 and TRBJ2-1, with TRBD2 identical over 12 bases. With V trimmed by 1 base and J by 0 bases, 8 bases remained unmatched. The length of the CDR3 is 19 residues. Germline V gene data show CDR1 as SGHRS and CDR2 as YFSETQ. The CDR3 loop is CASSLYLAGGLPSYNEQFF. CDR3 DNA sequence: TGCGCCAGCAGCTTGTACCTAGCGGGGGGGCTCCCCTCCTACAATGAGCAGTTCTTC.

The CDR3 bases are TGTGCCAGCAGCTTGTCTAGCGGGGGTTCCTCTCAAGAGACCCAGTACTTC. As protein: CASSLSSGGSSQETQYF. This chain joins TRBV5-4 and TRBJ2-5; 10 bases align to TRBD2. Germline loops: CDR1 SGHNT, CDR2 YYREEE (reference sequence). CDR3 length: 17 amino acids. Trimming at V came to 1 base and at J to 2 bases, leaving 8 bases not matched to a gene.

The chain has TRBV10-2 and TRBJ1-5; D uncertain. CDR3 length: 14 amino acids. Germline values: CDR1 WSHSY, CDR2 SAAADI. V was trimmed by 5 bases and J by 5 bases, leaving 13 bases between them. CDR3 sequence: CASSTPYIDQPQHF. As DNA, the CDR3 is TGCGCCAGCAGTACCCCCTACATAGATCAGCCCCAGCATTTT.

The chain recombines TRBV9 with TRBJ2-2, with TRBD2 as a possible D gene (5 bases). Per germline, CDR1 SGDLS and CDR2 YYNGEE. The CDR3 contains 14 residues. Trimming pared 4 bases from V and 6 bases from J, leaving 13 bases between. The CDR3 loop is CASSPGTNSGELFF. The CDR3 DNA follows: TGTGCCAGCAGCCCGGGAACCAATTCCGGGGAGCTGTTTTTT.

This rearrangement joins TRBV11-2 to TRBJ2-5, with unresolved D. The CDR3 spans 13 residues. Germline lookup yields CDR1 SGHAT and CDR2 FQNNGV. Trimming removed 1 base at V and 5 bases at J, with 8 bases between. CDR3 DNA: TGTGCCAGCAGCTTAGTGTCCTCGGAGACCCAGTACTTC. This gives the protein CASSLVSSETQYF. The complete variable domain, with remaining parts taken from reference TRBV11-2 and TRBJ2-5, reads EAGVAQSPRYKIIEKRQSVAFWCNPISGHATLYWYQQILGQGPKLLIQFQNNGVVDDSQLPKDRFSAERLKGVDSTLKIQPAKLEDSAVYLCASSLVSSETQYFGPGTRLLVL.

The CDR3 nucleotides read TGCGCCAGCAGCCAAGATTCTTGGAAGCAGTTCTTC. Residues: CASSQDSWKQFF. The chain uses TRBV4-1 and TRBJ2-1, with unresolved D. The CDR3 is 12 residues long. Per germline, CDR1 MGHRA and CDR2 YSYEKL. V was cut by 0 bases and J by 11 bases, with 8 bases left in between.

The chain links TRBV20-1 to TRBJ1-1; D is unclear. V lost 3 bases and J 1 base, leaving 9 bases between the germline ends. The CDR3 runs 13 residues. In germline, CDR1 is DFQATT, CDR2 SNEGSKA (reference sequence). In DNA form, the CDR3 reads TGCAGTGCTAGTCGCAGCAAGAACACTGAAGCTTTCTTT. This sequence encodes CSASRSKNTEAFF.

V gene TRBV21-1 combines with J gene TRBJ1-1. TRBV21-1 is noted as a pseudogene. This CDR3 has 17 amino acids. The CDR3 DNA sequence: TGTGCCAGCAGCCCAGGGGGGGAGCAGGGTTGGAACACTGAAGCTTTCTTT. Translation gives CASSPGGEQGWNTEAFF.

The V gene is TRBV4-1, the J gene TRBJ1-1; D call uncertain. The germline V and J ends were trimmed by 1 base and 4 bases, with 13 bases remaining between them. CDR1 and CDR2 from the germline V gene are MGHRA and YSYEKL. There are 15 residues in the CDR3. CDR3 sequence (DNA): TGCGCCAGCAGCCAAGCCGACCTGGCCGGCACTGAAGCTTTCTTT. Protein: CASSQADLAGTEAFF.

The CDR3 loop is CSATETSNQPQHF. The CDR3 bases are TGCAGTGCTACTGAGACATCGAATCAGCCCCAGCATTTT. The genes are TRBV20-1 and TRBJ1-5; the D is unclear. V lost 4 bases, J lost 4 bases, and 11 bases lay in between. CDR1 and CDR2 from the germline V gene are DFQATT and SNEGSKA (reference sequence). The CDR3 is 13 amino acids.

Written as DNA, the CDR3 is TGTGCCAGCAGATACGGGACTAGCGGGGGGATACAAGAGACCCAGTACTTC. Its translation is CASRYGTSGGIQETQYF. The chain uses TRBV3-1 (or the pseudogene TRBV3-2) and TRBJ2-5; TRBD2 aligns across 15 bases. CDR1 and CDR2 (germline): LGHDT, YNNKEL (reference sequence). CDR3 length: 17 residues. V lost 6 bases and J lost 2; bases outside the gene matches: 7.

The V call is TRBV28, the J call TRBJ2-1; 7 positions match TRBD1. The CDR3 spans 13 residues. V dropped 6 bases and J dropped 3; count of bases not matched to a gene: 2. The V gene's germline CDR1 is MDHEN and CDR2 SYDVKM. CDR3 residues: CASRGTVYNEQFF. The CDR3 coding sequence is TGTGCCAGCAGAGGGACAGTCTACAATGAGCAGTTCTTC.

This clone showed up just a few times. This sample also contains other DNA sequences that code for the same CDR3. The chain has TRBV5-1 and TRBJ1-5, with a tentative D call TRBD1 (5 bases). Germline V lookup: CDR1 SGHRS, CDR2 YFSETQ. V was pared by 0 bases and J by 5 bases, with 12 bases between. CDR3 size: 15 residues. The CDR3 DNA reads as TGCGCCAGCAGCTTGGGACAGTCAGCGGATCAGCCCCAGCATTTT. This sequence encodes CASSLGQSADQPQHF.

This chain connects TRBV5-6 to TRBJ1-1, with no clear D. This CDR3 has 13 residues. V gave up 4 bases and J gave up 5 bases, with 12 bases separating them. The germline V gene has CDR1 SGHDT and CDR2 YYEEEE. The CDR3 sequence is CASSPFSRTEAFF. CDR3 bases: TGTGCCAGCAGCCCTTTTTCGCGAACTGAAGCTTTCTTT.